This TCR beta chain was captured by sequencing in a study of neurological immune-mediated disorders. The length of the CDR3 is 13 residues. Germline values: CDR1 SGDLS, CDR2 YYNGEE. V gave up 3 bases and J gave up 5 bases, with 11 bases separating them. 5'RACE with 10-nucleotide random UMIs generated the cDNA. One entry per CDR3 protein results from TCRdb running MiXCR on the 5' RACE reads. The sample includes about 59,000 distinct CDR3 sequences, 9.5% to 15% of them seen just once. It was from 2 million PBMCs stored at -80 C that the unsorted libraries were obtained. This clonotype was detected ten times or more. Its antigen remains unknown. Whole-study findings and limits: The level of TCR clonal expansion was highest in patients with HTLV-1-associated myelopathy and lowest in multiple sclerosis, where it fell below the level seen in healthy controls.

The sequenced sample consisted of PBMCs. The chain employs TRBV9 and TRBJ2-5, with D possibly TRBD2 on 5 matching bases. This TCR came from a woman aged 55-70 years with HTLV-1-associated myelopathy (HAM/TSP). CDR3 bases: TGTGCCAGCAGCGGATCCCCGGGGGAGACCCAGTACTTC. This sequence encodes CASSGSPGETQYF. Filled out from reference TRBV9 and TRBJ2-5, the complete variable domain reads DSGVTQTPKHLITATGQRVTLRCSPRSGDLSVYWYQQSLDQGLQFLIQYYNGEERAKGNILERFSAQQFPDLHSELNLSSLELGDSALYFCASSGSPGETQYFGPGTRLLVL.